Given below is one T cell receptor (beta chain) in context. Its antigen is still unknown. Germline V lookup: CDR1 MNHEY, CDR2 SVGAGI. V was pared by 5 bases and J by 4 bases, with 11 bases between. The length of the CDR3 is 13 residues. The PCR made use of 60 Vbeta and 13 Jbeta primers. Profiled with immunoSEQ multiplex PCR; TCRdb holds only in-frame clones, not every one. The sample carries roughly 120,000 clones, roughly two thirds recorded once. This sample is drawn from a study of cytomegalovirus exposure and HLA in healthy donors. The overall study: Sequencing of some 190 million T cells in an earlier analysis found under 120 million unique TCR beta sequences.

General study findings and limits: In an earlier analysis, about 87% or about 30%: the productive usage of most TCR beta V segments.

The receptor's source is a young man in good health and CMV-seropositive. The sequenced material came from PBMCs. This chain joins TRBV6-5 and TRBJ1-2; the D gene is possibly TRBD1 (6 bases). For the CDR3, the DNA is TGTGCCAGCAGTGACGGGACACCCTATGGCTACACCTTC. As protein: CASSDGTPYGYTF.